One T cell receptor beta chain is described in this entry. In the PCR, 60 Vbeta and 13 Jbeta primers were used. Repertoires were generated with immunoSEQ multiplex PCR, while TCRdb's copy carries only in-frame clones and drops some. This sample's clone table lists just over 20,000 clones. The sample belongs to a study of cytomegalovirus exposure and HLA in healthy donors. Between the trimmed V and J ends, which lost 1 base and 2 bases, there was a span of 16 bases. CDR3 length: 16 amino acids. Looked up from germline, CDR1 is SGHRS and CDR2 is YFSETQ. The rearrangement uses TRBV5-1 and TRBJ2-7, with D possibly being TRBD2 (5 bases). What was sequenced was PBMCs. The clonotype originates from a man aged 60 to 69 in good health and CMV-seropositive. The CDR3 sequence: CASSLPALGSAYEQYF. CDR3 nucleotide sequence: TGCGCCAGCAGCTTGCCCGCTTTGGGGAGCGCCTACGAGCAGTACTTC.